The following is a T cell receptor beta chain sequence with its context. Its antigen remains unidentified. CDR1 is LNHDA, CDR2 SQIVND, per germline (reference sequence). The CDR3 is 13 amino acids. V lost 10 bases to trimming and J lost 4 bases, with 13 bases between them. This sample stems from a study of neurological immune-mediated disorders. Libraries used 2 million unsorted PBMCs kept frozen in RNAlater. The study, taken as a whole, reports: Phylogenetic grouping assigned the repertoires of 18 of 34 multiple sclerosis patients to one related-CDR3 cluster, which constitutes a possible signature. Clinical and MRI features did not associate with the cluster found in multiple sclerosis patients.

TCRdb re-called the 5' RACE reads with MiXCR, one entry per CDR3 protein. Among tens of thousands of distinct CDR3 sequences, approximately 3.5% were seen once, and the ten largest hold about 2.9%. The chain joins TRBV19 to TRBJ2-2; D not certain. This receptor was identified in a woman aged 50 to 65 with multiple sclerosis. The sample comprised PBMCs. CDR3: CATPGQPTGELFF. CDR3 sequence (DNA): TGTGCCACACCCGGGCAGCCCACCGGGGAGCTGTTTTTT.